These 3 T cell receptor beta chains originate from one sample sequenced in a study of cytomegalovirus exposure and HLA in healthy donors. Repertoires were generated with immunoSEQ multiplex PCR, while TCRdb's copy carries only in-frame clones and drops some. The sample has about 360,000 clones; roughly 90% are singletons. Input material: PBMCs. These receptors were collected from a young woman in good health and CMV-seronegative.

This clone is a singleton in its sample. The rearrangement links TRBV28 to TRBJ2-7, with 10 bases identical to TRBD1. The CDR3 runs 15 residues. Germline CDR1 reads MDHEN; CDR2 reads SYDVKM. Trimming at V came to 2 bases and at J to 5 bases, leaving 6 bases not matched to a gene. CDR3 nucleotides: TGTGCCAGCAGTTTACCGGGACAGGGGACCCACGAGCAGTACTTC. Translation: CASSLPGQGTHEQYF. The variable domain in full, with the rest retrieved from reference TRBV28 and TRBJ2-7, is DVKVTQSSRYLVKRTGEKVFLECVQDMDHENMFWYRQDPGLGLRLIYFSYDVKMKEKGDIPEGYSVSREKKERFSLILESASTNQTSMYLCASSLPGQGTHEQYFGPGTRLTVT.

The chain carries TRBV29-1 and TRBJ2-7; D is unclear. This CDR3 comprises 13 residues. Germline CDR1 reads SQVTM; CDR2 reads ANQGSEA. The V end lost 2 bases, the J end lost 9 bases, and 17 bases lay between the germline ends. The CDR3 DNA is TGCAGCGTTGAACTGCCAGCCCCGGCTAGGCAGTACTTC. Translated, it gives CSVELPAPARQYF.

This clone has just a few counts. The V and J genes are TRBV2 and TRBJ1-5; 7 bases align to TRBD1. V lost 6 bases and J lost 7; bases outside the gene matches: 12. This CDR3 region has 15 residues. Germline assignment: CDR1 SNHLY and CDR2 FYNNEI. This CDR3 reads CASRGDRVGKQPQHF. CDR3 sequence (DNA): TGTGCCAGCAGGGGCGACAGGGTGGGAAAACAGCCCCAGCATTTT.